Listed below are T cell receptor beta chains from one sample, sequenced in a study of PD-1 blockade in classical Hodgkin lymphoma. Clones were sequenced by immunoSEQ multiplex PCR, and TCRdb holds only the in-frame ones, with some missing. This table has roughly 27,000 clones, roughly 90% appearing once. The sequencing input was CD4+ T cells from blood. The origin of the receptors is a human donor with classical Hodgkin lymphoma. Both conserved end residues are part of each CDR3. A D gene is named only where the DNA matches it firmly. Expanded clones get a size class; other rows say once, few or many, or leave the size out.

v_gene,d_gene,abundance,len,j_gene,CDR3aa,CDR3nt
TRBV18,.,.,13,TRBJ2-1,CASSPLGTHEGFF,TGTGCCAGCTCACCACTAGGGACCCACGAGGGGTTCTTC
TRBV5-1,.,.,15,TRBJ1-6,CASSPGALGGSPLHF,TGCGCCAGCAGCCCCGGGGCTCTGGGGGGCTCACCCCTCCACTTT
TRBV28,.,.,16,TRBJ1-4,CASSLGRGAPNEKLFF,TGTGCCAGCAGTTTAGGCCGGGGCGCACCTAATGAAAAACTGTTTTTT
TRBV19,.,.,14,TRBJ2-2,CASSPMLTPGELFF,TGTGCCAGTAGTCCAATGTTGACGCCCGGGGAGCTGTTTTTT
TRBV11-1,TRBD2,.,18,TRBJ2-5,CASSSGLAGGPGQETQYF,TGTGCCAGCAGCTCGGGACTAGCGGGAGGGCCGGGGCAAGAGACCCAGTACTTC
TRBV18,TRBD2,.,16,TRBJ2-1,CASSPLRGSAEDEQFF,TGTGCCAGCTCACCCCTGCGCGGGAGCGCAGAGGATGAGCAGTTCTTC
TRBV30,.,.,13,TRBJ1-1,CAWSVISNTEAFF,TGTGCCTGGAGTGTAATATCCAACACTGAAGCTTTCTTT
TRBV21-1,.,.,15,TRBJ2-7,CASSLRPGGSYEQYF,TGTGCCAGCAGCCTCCGTCCTGGGGGCTCCTACGAGCAGTACTTC
TRBV5-1,.,once,15,TRBJ1-5,CASSLGPGYNQPQHF,TGCGCCAGCAGCTTGGGTCCAGGCTACAATCAGCCCCAGCATTTT
TRBV5-1,.,.,14,TRBJ2-7,CASSWTAGGDEQYF,TGCGCCAGCAGCTGGACGGCGGGTGGCGACGAGCAGTACTTC
TRBV28,.,.,13,TRBJ2-5,CASTFPGQETQYF,TGTGCCAGCACCTTCCCGGGCCAAGAGACCCAGTACTTC
TRBV28,TRBD2,.,17,TRBJ2-5,CASSPEEDGGSGETQYF,TGTGCCAGCAGTCCTGAAGAGGACGGGGGGAGTGGAGAGACCCAGTACTTC
TRBV19,.,.,15,TRBJ1-5,CASSETRMGNQPQHF,TGTGCCAGTAGCGAAACGCGCATGGGGAATCAGCCCCAGCATTTT
TRBV27,.,.,14,TRBJ1-2,CASSLSRPLGGYTF,TGTGCCAGCAGTCTTAGCAGGCCTTTGGGTGGCTACACCTTC
TRBV19,.,.,14,TRBJ2-7,CASSMRDGTYEQYF,TGTGCCAGTAGTATGCGGGACGGGACCTACGAGCAGTACTTC
TRBV5-6,TRBD1,.,15,TRBJ1-5,CASSDRTGGYQPQHF,TGTGCCAGCAGCGACCGGACAGGGGGCTATCAGCCCCAGCATTTT
TRBV7-8,.,.,15,TRBJ2-3,CASSPREIRTDTQYF,TGTGCCAGCAGCCCACGGGAGATCCGCACAGATACGCAGTATTTT
TRBV20-1,.,.,11,TRBJ2-5,CSAPEAETQYF,TGCAGTGCTCCGGAAGCAGAGACCCAGTACTTC
TRBV19,TRBD2,.,16,TRBJ2-7,CASSIEGGTNSYEQYF,TGTGCCAGTAGTATAGAGGGGGGGACCAATTCCTACGAGCAGTACTTC
TRBV7-9,.,once,16,TRBJ1-3,CASSLMGRPGGNTIYF,TGTGCCAGCAGCTTAATGGGGCGTCCAGGTGGAAACACCATATATTTT